These T cell receptor beta chains were read from a single sample in a study of blood T cell repertoires in COVID-19. Assay used: immunoSEQ multiplex PCR; TCRdb lists only in-frame clones, some missing. The sample records approximately 150,000 clones, around 83% being singletons. Source material: peripheral blood. The receptor set was obtained from a human donor with acute or convalescent COVID-19. The donor label of this sample is uncertain. The CDR3 runs from the conserved cysteine through the conserved F or W. The D gene is left open where the match is weak. Clone size appears in some rows only: once, few, many, or a class for an expanded clone.

>NA|TRBJ1-4|NA|TRBV9
CASSVGDHREEKLFF
TGTGCCAGCAGCGTAGGAGACCACAGGGAGGAAAAACTGTTTTTT
>NA|TRBJ1-3|TRBD1|TRBV4-1
CASRDRGLSGNTIYF
TGCGCCAGCAGAGACAGGGGCCTCTCTGGAAACACCATATATTTT
>NA|TRBJ2-1|NA|TRBV27
CASSPRESSYNEQFF
TGTGCCAGCAGTCCACGGGAGAGCTCCTACAATGAGCAGTTCTTC
>NA|TRBJ1-6|TRBD1|TRBV30
CAWRGTGGGNSPLHF
TGTGCCTGGAGAGGGACAGGGGGTGGCAATTCACCCCTCCACTTT
>few|TRBJ1-2|NA|TRBV10-2
CASRRAQGNYGYTF
TGCGCCAGCAGGCGAGCCCAGGGTAACTATGGCTACACCTTC
>NA|TRBJ2-7|TRBD2|TRBV9
CASSPRGGVNYEQYF
TGTGCCAGCAGCCCTCGGGGGGGGGTCAACTACGAGCAGTACTTC
>NA|TRBJ1-3|TRBD1|TRBV4-3
CASSRYRGSGNTIYF
TGCGCCAGCAGCCGTTACAGGGGCTCTGGAAACACCATATATTTT
>NA|TRBJ1-5|TRBD1|TRBV6-2/TRBV6-3
CASSPGQRGRQPQHF
TGTGCCAGCAGTCCGGGACAGAGGGGTCGTCAGCCCCAGCATTTT
>NA|TRBJ1-2|NA|TRBV5-1
CASQKTYLGGYTF
TGCGCCAGCCAAAAGACATATCTCGGAGGCTACACCTTC
>NA|TRBJ2-3|TRBD2|TRBV19
CASRHERGGQDTQYF
TGTGCCAGTAGACACGAGCGGGGGGGCCAGGATACGCAGTATTTT
>once|TRBJ2-7|TRBD1|TRBV18
CASATDRAYEQYF
TGTGCCAGCGCAACCGACAGGGCCTACGAGCAGTACTTC
>few|TRBJ1-4|NA|TRBV28
CASSLPDRTNEKLFF
TGTGCCAGCAGTTTACCCGACAGAACTAATGAAAAACTGTTTTTT
>NA|TRBJ2-5|NA|TRBV18
CASSVSGGQETQYF
TGTGCCAGCTCAGTATCAGGGGGGCAAGAGACCCAGTACTTC
>few|TRBJ1-2|NA|TRBV25-1
CASSEAGNGYTF
TGTGCCAGCAGTGAGGCAGGGAATGGCTACACCTTC
>NA|TRBJ1-2|TRBD1|TRBV12-3/TRBV12-4
CASSLGQGRGYTF
TGTGCCAGCAGTTTAGGACAGGGTAGGGGCTACACCTTC
>NA|TRBJ2-3|NA|TRBV11-2
CASSPRSPDTQYF
TGTGCCAGCAGCCCAAGGAGCCCAGATACGCAGTATTTT
>NA|TRBJ1-5|NA|TRBV13
CASSLGGVGNQPQHF
TGTGCCAGCAGCTTAGGAGGGGTGGGAAATCAGCCCCAGCATTTT
>NA|TRBJ2-1|TRBD1|TRBV7-3
CASSFGQGRQFF
TGTGCCAGCAGTTTTGGACAGGGAAGGCAGTTCTTC
>NA|TRBJ1-1|NA|TRBV3-1/TRBV3-2
CASSQVGDTEAFF
TGTGCCAGCAGCCAAGTCGGAGACACTGAAGCTTTCTTT
>NA|TRBJ2-3|TRBD2|TRBV9
CASSVGTSGGPGYTDTQYF
TGTGCCAGCAGCGTTGGGACTAGCGGGGGGCCCGGATACACAGATACGCAGTATTTT